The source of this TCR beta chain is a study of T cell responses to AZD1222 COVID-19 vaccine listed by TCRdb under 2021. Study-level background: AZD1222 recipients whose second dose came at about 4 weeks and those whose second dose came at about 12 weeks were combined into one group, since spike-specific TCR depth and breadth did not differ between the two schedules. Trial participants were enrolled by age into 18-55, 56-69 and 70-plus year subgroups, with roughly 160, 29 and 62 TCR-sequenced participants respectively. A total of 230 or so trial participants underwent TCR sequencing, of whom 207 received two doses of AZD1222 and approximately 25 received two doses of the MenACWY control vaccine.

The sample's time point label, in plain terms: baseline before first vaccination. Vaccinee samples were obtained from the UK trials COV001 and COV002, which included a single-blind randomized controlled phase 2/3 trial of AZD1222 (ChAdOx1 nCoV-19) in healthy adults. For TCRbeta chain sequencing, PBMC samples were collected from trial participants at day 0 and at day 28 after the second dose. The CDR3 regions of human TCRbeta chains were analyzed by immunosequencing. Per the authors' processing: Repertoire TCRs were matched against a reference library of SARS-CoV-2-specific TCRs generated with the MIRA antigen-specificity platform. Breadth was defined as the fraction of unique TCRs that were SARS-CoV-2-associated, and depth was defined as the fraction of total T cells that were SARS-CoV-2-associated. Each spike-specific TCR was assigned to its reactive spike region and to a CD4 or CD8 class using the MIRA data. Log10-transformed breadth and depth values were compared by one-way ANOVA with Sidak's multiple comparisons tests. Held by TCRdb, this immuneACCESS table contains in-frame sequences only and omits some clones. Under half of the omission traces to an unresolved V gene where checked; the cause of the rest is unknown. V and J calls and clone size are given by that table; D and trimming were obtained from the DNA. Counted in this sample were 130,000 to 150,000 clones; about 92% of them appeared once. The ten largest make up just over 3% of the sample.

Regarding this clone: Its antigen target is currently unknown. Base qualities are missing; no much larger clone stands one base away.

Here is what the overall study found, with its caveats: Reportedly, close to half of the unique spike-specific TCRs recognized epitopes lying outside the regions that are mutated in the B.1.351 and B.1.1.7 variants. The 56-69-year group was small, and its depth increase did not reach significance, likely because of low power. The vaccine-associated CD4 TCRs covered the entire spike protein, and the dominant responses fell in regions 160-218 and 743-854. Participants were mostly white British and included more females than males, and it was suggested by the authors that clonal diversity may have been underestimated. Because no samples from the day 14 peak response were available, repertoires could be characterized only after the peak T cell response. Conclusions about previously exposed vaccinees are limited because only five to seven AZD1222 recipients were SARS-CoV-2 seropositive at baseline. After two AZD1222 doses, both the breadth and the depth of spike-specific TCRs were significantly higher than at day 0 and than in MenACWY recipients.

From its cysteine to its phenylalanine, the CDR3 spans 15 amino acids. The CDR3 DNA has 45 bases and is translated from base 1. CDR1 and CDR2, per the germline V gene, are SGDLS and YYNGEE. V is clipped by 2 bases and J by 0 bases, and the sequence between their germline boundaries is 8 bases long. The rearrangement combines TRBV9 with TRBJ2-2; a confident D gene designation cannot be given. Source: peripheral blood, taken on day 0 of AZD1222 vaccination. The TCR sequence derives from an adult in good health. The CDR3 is CASSVGQPNTGELFF. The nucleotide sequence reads TGTGCCAGCAGCGTCGGGCAACCGAACACCGGGGAGCTGTTTTTT.